The rows below give T cell receptor beta chains drawn from one sample of a study of T cell responses to AZD1222 COVID-19 vaccine. Repertoires were generated with immunoSEQ multiplex PCR, while TCRdb's copy carries only in-frame clones and drops some. The sample holds more than 95,000 clones, approximately 88% seen once. Sequenced here: peripheral blood, sampled on day 0 of AZD1222 vaccination. Receptors originate from an adult in good health. The CDR3 runs from the conserved cysteine through the conserved F or W. Each record gives: CDR3 protein, CDR3 DNA, D gene, J gene, clone size, V gene. D genes are given only for firm matches. The size entry is marked missing in some rows and otherwise reads once, few, many or a size class.

cdr3_aa: CASSLGGGSTYEQYF; cdr3_nt: TGTGCCAGCAGTCTGGGTGGCGGCAGCACCTACGAGCAGTACTTC; d_call: .; j_call: TRBJ2-7; clone_size: .; v_call: TRBV6-6
cdr3_aa: CASSFDRDNSPLHF; cdr3_nt: TGTGCCAGCAGTTTCGACAGGGATAATTCACCCCTCCACTTT; d_call: TRBD1; j_call: TRBJ1-6; clone_size: .; v_call: TRBV6-6
cdr3_aa: CASSVGYNYGYTF; cdr3_nt: TGTGCCAGCAGCGTCGGCTATAACTATGGCTACACCTTC; d_call: .; j_call: TRBJ1-2; clone_size: few; v_call: TRBV9
cdr3_aa: CASSTGAATNEKLFF; cdr3_nt: TGTGCCAGTAGTACGGGGGCAGCAACTAATGAAAAACTGTTTTTT; d_call: .; j_call: TRBJ1-4; clone_size: .; v_call: TRBV19
cdr3_aa: CASSPGGAGGPKLYPSVGNIQYF; cdr3_nt: TGTGCCAGCTCCCCTGGTGGGGCAGGGGGCCCCAAACTGTACCCCTCCGTTGGGAACATTCAGTACTTC; d_call: TRBD1; j_call: TRBJ2-4; clone_size: .; v_call: TRBV18
cdr3_aa: CASSFGGSYNEQFF; cdr3_nt: TGTGCCAGCAGCTTCGGGGGTTCCTACAATGAGCAGTTCTTC; d_call: .; j_call: TRBJ2-1; clone_size: .; v_call: TRBV7-9
cdr3_aa: CASSNSGLFTGELFF; cdr3_nt: TGTGCCAGTAGTAATTCGGGACTATTCACCGGGGAGCTGTTTTTT; d_call: TRBD2; j_call: TRBJ2-2; clone_size: .; v_call: TRBV19
cdr3_aa: CASSPSGNGELFF; cdr3_nt: TGTGCCAGCAGCCCCTCGGGTAACGGGGAGCTGTTTTTT; d_call: .; j_call: TRBJ2-2; clone_size: .; v_call: TRBV11-2
cdr3_aa: CASRLGVEAFF; cdr3_nt: TGTGCCAGCAGGTTAGGGGTAGAAGCTTTCTTT; d_call: .; j_call: TRBJ1-1; clone_size: few; v_call: TRBV12-3/TRBV12-4
cdr3_aa: CASSPGGLEGNTIYF; cdr3_nt: TGTGCCAGCAGCCCGGGGGGGTTGGAAGGAAACACCATATATTTT; d_call: .; j_call: TRBJ1-3; clone_size: .; v_call: TRBV5-4
cdr3_aa: CASSPPGNYGYTF; cdr3_nt: TGTGCCAGCTCACCTCCCGGTAACTATGGCTACACCTTC; d_call: .; j_call: TRBJ1-2; clone_size: .; v_call: TRBV18
cdr3_aa: CASSLGGGTEQFF; cdr3_nt: TGTGCCAGCAGCTTAGGCGGCGGGACTGAACAGTTCTTC; d_call: .; j_call: TRBJ2-1; clone_size: .; v_call: TRBV11-2
cdr3_aa: CASSQAPARTEAFF; cdr3_nt: TGCGCCAGCAGCCAGGCCCCAGCGAGAACTGAAGCTTTCTTT; d_call: .; j_call: TRBJ1-1; clone_size: .; v_call: TRBV4-3
cdr3_aa: CASRTGGDYYEQYF; cdr3_nt: TGTGCCAGCAGAACAGGGGGGGACTACTACGAGCAGTACTTC; d_call: .; j_call: TRBJ2-7; clone_size: .; v_call: TRBV6-5
cdr3_aa: CASSLGGLDKNIQYF; cdr3_nt: TGTGCCAGCAGCCTCGGGGGGCTCGACAAAAACATTCAGTACTTC; d_call: .; j_call: TRBJ2-4; clone_size: .; v_call: TRBV9
cdr3_aa: CASSSIGRAPEAFF; cdr3_nt: TGTGCCAGCAGCTCGATTGGCAGGGCCCCTGAAGCTTTCTTT; d_call: .; j_call: TRBJ1-1; clone_size: .; v_call: TRBV7-9
cdr3_aa: CASSLASQATGHEQFF; cdr3_nt: TGTGCCAGCAGCTTGGCCTCACAGGCAACCGGTCATGAGCAGTTCTTC; d_call: .; j_call: TRBJ2-1; clone_size: .; v_call: TRBV5-8
cdr3_aa: CASSPLRQGAYEQYF; cdr3_nt: TGTGCCAGCAGCCCTCTAAGACAGGGAGCCTACGAGCAGTACTTC; d_call: TRBD1; j_call: TRBJ2-7; clone_size: .; v_call: TRBV6-2/TRBV6-3
cdr3_aa: CASSLHQTNGYGYTF; cdr3_nt: TGTGCCAGCAGCCTTCACCAGACAAACGGCTATGGCTACACCTTC; d_call: .; j_call: TRBJ1-2; clone_size: .; v_call: TRBV28
cdr3_aa: CAWSVLTGWDTIYF; cdr3_nt: TGTGCCTGGAGTGTACTGACAGGATGGGACACCATATATTTT; d_call: .; j_call: TRBJ1-3; clone_size: .; v_call: TRBV30
cdr3_aa: CASSYSRDRGQPQHF; cdr3_nt: TGTGCCAGCAGTTACTCGAGGGACAGGGGACAGCCCCAGCATTTT; d_call: TRBD1; j_call: TRBJ1-5; clone_size: .; v_call: TRBV6-5
cdr3_aa: CASSPRTRGETQYF; cdr3_nt: TGTGCCAGCTCACCACGGACACGGGGGGAGACCCAGTACTTC; d_call: .; j_call: TRBJ2-5; clone_size: .; v_call: TRBV18
cdr3_aa: CASRLTSSYEQYF; cdr3_nt: TGTGCCAGCAGACTGACTAGCTCCTACGAGCAGTACTTC; d_call: .; j_call: TRBJ2-7; clone_size: .; v_call: TRBV6-6
cdr3_aa: CASSNRDGAYEQYF; cdr3_nt: TGCGCCAGCAGCAACCGGGACGGAGCCTACGAGCAGTACTTC; d_call: .; j_call: TRBJ2-7; clone_size: .; v_call: TRBV4-3